Presented here are 8 T cell receptor beta chains from one specimen sequenced in a study of cytomegalovirus exposure and HLA in healthy donors. Here immunoSEQ multiplex PCR was the method, and the copy in TCRdb shows in-frame clones only, minus some. The sample yields about 110,000 clones, roughly 90% seen once. The material sequenced was PBMCs. These receptors were collected from a woman younger than 45 in good health and CMV-seropositive.

Here the CDR3 DNA reads TGTGCCAGCGGGGGACTAGCGGGACCAAATGAGCAGTTCTTC. This encodes CASGGLAGPNEQFF. The genes are TRBV28 and TRBJ2-1; 13 nucleotides agree with TRBD2. CDR1 MDHEN and CDR2 SYDVKM come from the germline V gene. The junction had 5 bases not matched to a gene; V was cut back by 8 bases and J by 7 bases. The CDR3 spans 14 residues.

The rearrangement uses TRBV4-1 and TRBJ1-3; D possibly corresponds to TRBD1 (5 bases). Between the trimmed V and J ends, which lost 2 bases and 4 bases, there was a span of 15 bases. This CDR3 spans 16 amino acids. Germline V gene lookup returns CDR1 MGHRA and CDR2 YSYEKL. CDR3 DNA: TGCGCCAGCAGCCAACCGGCCAGGGCGGGAGGAAACACCATATATTTT. This translates into CASSQPARAGGNTIYF.

J is TRBJ2-1 and V is TRBV11-3; D might be TRBD1 (6 bases). The V and J ends lost 5 bases and 6 bases respectively, with 11 bases between them. The CDR3 spans 13 residues. Germline lookup yields CDR1 SGHNT and CDR2 YENEEA. The CDR3 region is CASSLQGSNEQFF. CDR3 sequence (DNA): TGTGCCAGCAGCCTACAGGGTAGCAATGAGCAGTTCTTC.

This clone is a singleton in its sample. The J gene is TRBJ2-2, the V gene TRBV4-1, with D tentatively TRBD2 (5 bases). Germline values: CDR1 MGHRA, CDR2 YSYEKL. This CDR3 has 14 residues. Trimming removed 3 bases from V and 8 bases from J, with 13 bases in between. CDR3 coding DNA: TGCGCCAGCAGCCACGGGCCCTCGGGAGGGGAGCTGTTTTTT. Translation: CASSHGPSGGELFF.

The chain couples TRBV2 to TRBJ1-5; 9 nucleotides match TRBD1. Germline CDR1 is SNHLY and CDR2 is FYNNEI. V was pared by 5 bases and J by 6 bases, with 5 bases of the junction left unmatched. The CDR3 contains 14 residues. The CDR3 coding sequence is TGTGCCAGCAGTAGGGACAGGGTTGGTCAGCCCCAGCATTTT. Translation gives CASSRDRVGQPQHF.

This chain uses TRBV19 with TRBJ2-1, with no clear D. The CDR3 runs to 14 residues. V dropped 7 bases and J dropped 3 bases, with 13 bases sitting between them. Germline CDR1 is LNHDA and CDR2 is SQIVND (reference sequence). The CDR3 loop reads CASKFVGLYNEQFF. CDR3 sequence (DNA): TGTGCCAGTAAGTTCGTGGGCCTCTACAATGAGCAGTTCTTC.

The J gene is TRBJ2-1, the V gene TRBV7-6; 8 bases are shared with TRBD2. This CDR3 spans 15 amino acids. Germline V gene lookup returns CDR1 SGHVS and CDR2 FNYEAQ. The trim removed 1 base at V and 7 bases at J, leaving 6 bases unmatched. The DNA of the CDR3 is TGTGCCAGCAGCTTAGGAGCGGGAGTGGAAAATGAGCAGTTCTTC. It translates to CASSLGAGVENEQFF.

The rearrangement uses TRBV6-6 and TRBJ1-1; D is possibly TRBD1 (6 bases). There are 15 residues in the CDR3. Germline values: CDR1 MNHNY, CDR2 SVGAGI (reference sequence). The ends were cut back, 2 bases at V and 3 bases at J, with 13 bases in the middle. The CDR3 spells CASSYRGQMDTEAFF. The DNA for the CDR3 is TGTGCCAGCAGTTACCGCGGACAGATGGACACTGAAGCTTTCTTT.